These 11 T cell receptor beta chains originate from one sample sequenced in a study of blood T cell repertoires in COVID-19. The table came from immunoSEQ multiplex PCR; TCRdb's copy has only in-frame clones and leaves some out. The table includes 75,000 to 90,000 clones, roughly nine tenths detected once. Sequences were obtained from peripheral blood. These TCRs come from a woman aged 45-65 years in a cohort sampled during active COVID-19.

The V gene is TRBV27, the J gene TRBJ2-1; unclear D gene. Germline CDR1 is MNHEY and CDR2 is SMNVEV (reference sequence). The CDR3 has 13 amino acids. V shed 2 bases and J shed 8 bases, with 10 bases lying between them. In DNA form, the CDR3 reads TGTGCCAGCAGTTTAAGCCCCGTCTATGAGCAGTTCTTC. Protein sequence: CASSLSPVYEQFF.

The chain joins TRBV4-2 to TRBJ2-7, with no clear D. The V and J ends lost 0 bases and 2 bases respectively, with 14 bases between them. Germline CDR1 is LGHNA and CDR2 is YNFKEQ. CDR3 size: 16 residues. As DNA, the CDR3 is TGTGCCAGCAGCCAAGAGCCAGGTCGGATACCCTACGAGCAGTACTTC. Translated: CASSQEPGRIPYEQYF.

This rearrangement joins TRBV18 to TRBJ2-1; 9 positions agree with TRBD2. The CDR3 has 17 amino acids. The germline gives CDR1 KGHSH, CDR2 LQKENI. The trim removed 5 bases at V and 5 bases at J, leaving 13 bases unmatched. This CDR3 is CASSILAGTKGNNEQFF. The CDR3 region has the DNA TGTGCCAGCTCAATTCTAGCGGGAACCAAGGGCAACAATGAGCAGTTCTTC.

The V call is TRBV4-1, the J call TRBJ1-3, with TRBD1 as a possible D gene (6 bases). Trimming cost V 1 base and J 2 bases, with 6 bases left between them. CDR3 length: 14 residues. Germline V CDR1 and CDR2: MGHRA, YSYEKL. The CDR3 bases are TGCGCCAGCAGCCAAGCAGGGGCTGGAAACACCATATATTTT. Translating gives CASSQAGAGNTIYF.

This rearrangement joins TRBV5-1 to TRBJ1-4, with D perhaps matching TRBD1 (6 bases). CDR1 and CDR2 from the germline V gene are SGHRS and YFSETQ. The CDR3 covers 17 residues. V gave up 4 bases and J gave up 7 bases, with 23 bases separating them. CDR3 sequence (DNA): TGCGCCAGCAGCCCCCATAGCTCACAGGGTTTAGGTGAAAAACTGTTTTTT. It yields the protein CASSPHSSQGLGEKLFF.

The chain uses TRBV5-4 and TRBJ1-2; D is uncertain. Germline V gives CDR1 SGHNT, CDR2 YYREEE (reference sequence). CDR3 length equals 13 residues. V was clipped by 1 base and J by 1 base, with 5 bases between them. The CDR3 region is CASSLRGNYGYTF. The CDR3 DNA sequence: TGTGCCAGCAGCTTGCGGGGTAACTATGGCTACACCTTC.

The CDR3 DNA is TGTGCCAGCACAAGGACAGGAAATAGCAATCAGCCCCAGCATTTT. It is translated as CASTRTGNSNQPQHF. This rearrangement joins TRBV27 to TRBJ1-5; 7 bases match TRBD1. CDR3 size: 15 residues. V lost 7 bases, J lost 0 bases, and 6 bases stayed unmatched. Germline V gene sequence: CDR1 MNHEY, CDR2 SMNVEV (reference sequence).

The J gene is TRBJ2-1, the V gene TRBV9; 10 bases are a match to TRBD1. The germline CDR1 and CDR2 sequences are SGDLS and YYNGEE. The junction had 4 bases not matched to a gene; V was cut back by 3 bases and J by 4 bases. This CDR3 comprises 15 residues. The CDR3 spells CASSARTGGYNEQFF. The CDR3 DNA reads TGTGCCAGCAGCGCCCGGACAGGGGGGTACAATGAGCAGTTCTTC.

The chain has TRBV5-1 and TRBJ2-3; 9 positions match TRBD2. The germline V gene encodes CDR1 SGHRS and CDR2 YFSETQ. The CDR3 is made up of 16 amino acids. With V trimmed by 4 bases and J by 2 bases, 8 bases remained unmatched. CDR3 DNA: TGCGCCAGCAGCCTCCGGATAGCGGGAGCCACAGATACGCAGTATTTT. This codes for CASSLRIAGATDTQYF.

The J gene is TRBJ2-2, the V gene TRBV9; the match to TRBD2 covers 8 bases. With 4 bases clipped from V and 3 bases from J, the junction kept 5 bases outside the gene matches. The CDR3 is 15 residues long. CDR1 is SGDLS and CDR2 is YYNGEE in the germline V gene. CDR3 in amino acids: CASSITSGDTGELFF. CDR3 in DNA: TGTGCCAGCAGCATCACTAGCGGAGACACCGGGGAGCTGTTTTTT.

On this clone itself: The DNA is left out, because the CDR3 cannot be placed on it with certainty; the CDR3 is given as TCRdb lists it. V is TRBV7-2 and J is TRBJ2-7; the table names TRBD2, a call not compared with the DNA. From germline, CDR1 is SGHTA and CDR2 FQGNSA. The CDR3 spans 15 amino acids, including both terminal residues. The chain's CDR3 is CASSLAFGEGYEQYF.